Sequencing of this T cell receptor (beta chain) was carried out in a study of beta chain features in type 1 diabetes. About this clone: Its specificity is unknown.

CDR1 is SGHTA, CDR2 FQGTGA, per germline. There are 12 residues in the CDR3. The V end was cut by 5 bases, the J end by 4 bases, with 7 bases between. Study observations and caveats: Naive, central memory and Treg TCRB repertoires appeared more alike in patients than in healthy donors. For patients and controls alike, PCR might favor shorter templates to the same degree. A pattern of fewer insertions and more deletions at VDJ junctions was seen in type 1 diabetes patients.

As every portion of the isolated RNA was reverse transcribed, the sequencing read expressed TCRB transcripts. TCRdb's table, derived via immunoSEQ multiplex PCR, lists solely in-frame clones and lacks some. The profile shows 250,000 to 350,000 clones, approximately 10% of them singletons. Staining for CD45RO/CCR7/CD25/CD127/CD95/CD27 allowed sorting of CD4+ naive, central memory, regulatory and stem cell-like memory cells. The TCR was taken from a woman younger than 45 in good health. The sequencing input was naive CD4+ T cells from blood. V is TRBV7-3 and J is TRBJ2-3; no firm D call. CDR3 nucleotide sequence: TGTGCCAGCAGCAACGGAGCAGATACGCAGTATTTT. Translating gives CASSNGADTQYF.